This T cell receptor beta chain appears in the sequencing data of a study of identifying expanded T cells in peripheral blood. Notes on the study in general: Technical replicates showed around 1.2 changed clones; two weeks 15 to 20; four weeks 19. Across healthy donors, higher total template counts meant significantly greater approximately two-week count variance.

No infections or other immune events were documented during collection. Generated by immunoSEQ multiplex PCR, the TCRdb table keeps only in-frame clones and is missing some. The sample consists of some 81,000 clones, 84% of them appearing once. The length of the CDR3 is 15 residues. Germline V gene lookup returns CDR1 SGHTA and CDR2 FQGNSA. After removal of 0 bases from V and 5 bases from J, the junction contained 3 bases not matched to a gene. Of note for this clone: Its target is unknown.

The sequence was collected from a person aged 18 to 75 in good health. The chain combines TRBV7-2 with TRBJ2-1; 8 bases align to TRBD2. Sequencing was performed on blood. The CDR3 DNA follows: TGTGCCAGCAGCTTAGCTAGCGGGATGCACAATGAGCAGTTCTTC. It translates to CASSLASGMHNEQFF.